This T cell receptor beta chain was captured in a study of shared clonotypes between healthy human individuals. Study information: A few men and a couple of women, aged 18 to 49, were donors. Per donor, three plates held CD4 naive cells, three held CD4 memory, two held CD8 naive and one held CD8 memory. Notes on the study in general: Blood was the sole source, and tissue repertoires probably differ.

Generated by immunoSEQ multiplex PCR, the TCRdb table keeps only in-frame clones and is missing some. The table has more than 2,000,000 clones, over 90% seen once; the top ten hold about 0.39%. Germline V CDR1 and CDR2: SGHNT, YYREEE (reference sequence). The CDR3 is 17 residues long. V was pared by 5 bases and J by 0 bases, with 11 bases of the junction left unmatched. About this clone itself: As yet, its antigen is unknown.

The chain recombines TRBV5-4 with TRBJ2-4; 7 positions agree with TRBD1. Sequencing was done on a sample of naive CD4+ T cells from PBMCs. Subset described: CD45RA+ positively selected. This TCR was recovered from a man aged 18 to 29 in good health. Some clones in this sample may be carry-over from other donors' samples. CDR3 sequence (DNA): TGTGCCAGCAGAGACAGGGAGACAGTTCTAGCCAAAAACATTCAGTACTTC. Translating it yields CASRDRETVLAKNIQYF. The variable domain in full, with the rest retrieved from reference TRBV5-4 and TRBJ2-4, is ETGVTQSPTHLIKTRGQQVTLRCSSQSGHNTVSWYQQALGQGPQFIFQYYREEENGRGNFPPRFSGLQFPNYSSELNVNALELDDSALYLCASRDRETVLAKNIQYFGAGTRLSVL.